These 25 T cell receptor beta chains were all obtained from the same sample, sequenced in a study of CD8 T cells in Susac syndrome. Random hexamers were used to reverse transcribe the RNA input (0.5 to 1 ug). One entry per CDR3 protein results from TCRdb running MiXCR on the immunoSEQ multiplex PCR reads. This table has about 140,000 distinct CDR3 sequences, around 94% appearing once. What was sequenced was CD8+ T cells from PBMCs. The receptor set was obtained from a human donor in good health.

The chain employs TRBV7-8 and TRBJ1-5, with 9 bases aligning to TRBD1. Per germline, CDR1 SGHVS and CDR2 FQNEAQ. The CDR3 length is 14 residues. J gave up 6 bases and V 5 bases, and 5 bases lay outside the gene matches. The chain's CDR3 is CASSPGQGVQPQHF. CDR3 nucleotide sequence: TGTGCCAGCAGCCCGGGACAGGGCGTTCAGCCCCAGCATTTT.

The chain couples TRBV30 to TRBJ2-5; D tentatively fits TRBD1 or TRBD2 (5 bases each). The CDR3 is made up of 12 amino acids. The V end lost 1 base, the J end lost 9 bases, and 12 bases lay between the germline ends. Germline-derived CDR1 and CDR2 are GTSNPN and SVGIG (reference sequence). This CDR3 is CAWSGVGVSQYF. CDR3 DNA sequence: TGTGCCTGGAGTGGGGTGGGGGTATCCCAGTACTTC.

The gene calls are TRBV20-1 and TRBJ2-1; D might be TRBD2 (6 bases). CDR1 is DFQATT, CDR2 SNEGSKA, per germline (reference sequence). Trimming cost V 5 bases and J 3 bases, with 14 bases left between them. The CDR3 runs to 14 residues. CDR3: CSAFHAGSYNEQFF. DNA of the CDR3: TGCAGTGCTTTCCACGCCGGGAGCTACAATGAGCAGTTCTTC.

V is TRBV29-1 and J is TRBJ2-1, with 11 bases identical to TRBD2. The J segment lost 4 bases and the V segment lost 2 bases, leaving 7 bases of the junction unmatched. CDR3 length equals 16 residues. CDR1 and CDR2 from the germline V gene are SQVTM and ANQGSEA. CDR3 amino acids: CSVELLAGGQYNEQFF. The CDR3 nucleotides are TGCAGCGTTGAACTCCTAGCGGGAGGACAATACAATGAGCAGTTCTTC.

The chain combines TRBV28 with TRBJ1-2; 8 nucleotides line up with TRBD1. V was clipped by 2 bases and J by 2 bases; unmatched bases: 7. CDR3 length equals 16 residues. Germline V gene data show CDR1 as MDHEN and CDR2 as SYDVKM. CDR3 sequence (DNA): TGTGCCAGCAGTTTACTTTTGCAGGGGGCGAACTATGGCTACACCTTC. It codes for CASSLLLQGANYGYTF.

The chain links TRBV6-2 or TRBV6-3 to TRBJ2-7, with TRBD2 matching 8 bases. This CDR3 region has 15 residues. Germline V lookup: CDR1 MNHEY, CDR2 SVGEGT. J was trimmed by 6 bases and V by 2 bases; bases with no gene match: 9. In DNA form, the CDR3 reads TGTGCCAGCAGTTACCCCCCCAGCGGGAGCAGCGAGCAGTACTTC. Its protein product is CASSYPPSGSSEQYF.

The gene calls are TRBV15 and TRBJ2-1; 7 nucleotides line up with TRBD1. The CDR3 runs 13 residues. Germline-derived CDR1 and CDR2 are LNHNV and YYDKDF (reference sequence). The V gene end was trimmed by 3 bases and the J gene end by 6 bases; junction bases not matched to a gene: 2. CDR3 DNA sequence: TGTGCCACCAGCAGTAACAGGGGCAATGAGCAGTTCTTC. Translation gives CATSSNRGNEQFF.

CDR3 bases: TGCAGCGTTGTCGGCTGGCAAGAGACCCAGTACTTC. Protein sequence: CSVVGWQETQYF. V is TRBV29-1 and J is TRBJ2-5, with unresolved D. The germline CDR1 and CDR2 sequences are SQVTM and ANQGSEA. The V end lost 4 bases, the J end lost 2 bases, and 8 bases lay between the germline ends. The CDR3 runs 12 residues. Variable domain in full (rest from reference TRBV29-1 and TRBJ2-5): SAVISQKPSRDICQRGTSLTIQCQVDSQVTMMFWYRQQPGQSLTLIATANQGSEATYESGFVIDKFPISRPNLTFSTLTVSNMSPEDSSIYLCSVVGWQETQYFGPGTRLLVL.

The rearrangement joins TRBV6-2 or TRBV6-3 to TRBJ2-1; maybe TRBD2 (5 bases). The CDR3 extends over 18 amino acids. The germline CDR1 and CDR2 sequences are MNHEY and SVGEGT. V lost 0 bases, J lost 4 bases, and 19 bases lay in between. CDR3 sequence reads: CASSYSIMGAEYYNEQFF. Here the CDR3 DNA reads TGTGCCAGCAGTTACTCAATTATGGGAGCGGAGTATTACAATGAGCAGTTCTTC.

This clonotype was detected only once. V and J are TRBV4-2 and TRBJ2-3, with 8 bases matching TRBD2. Germline lookup yields CDR1 LGHNA and CDR2 YNFKEQ. The CDR3 spans 15 residues. With V trimmed by 5 bases and J by 4 bases, 8 bases remained unmatched. CDR3 sequence: CASSYESGSADTQYF. The CDR3 coding sequence is TGTGCCAGCAGCTATGAGAGCGGGAGCGCAGATACGCAGTATTTT.

The chain recombines TRBV12-3 or TRBV12-4 with TRBJ2-1, with 8 bases aligning to TRBD2. The CDR3 spans 15 residues. V trimming: 7 bases; J trimming: 2 bases; junction bases outside the gene matches: 7. The CDR3 coding sequence is TGTGCCAGCACCCTTAGCGGGAATACCTACAATGAGCAGTTCTTC. It yields the protein CASTLSGNTYNEQFF.

Written as DNA, the CDR3 is TGTGCCAGCAGTTTGGGGACAGGGAACTACGAGCAGTACTTC. This codes for CASSLGTGNYEQYF. The genes are TRBV27 and TRBJ2-7; 9 bases agree with TRBD1. The V segment lost 3 bases and the J segment 3 bases; nucleotides outside the gene matches: 3. Germline CDR1 reads MNHEY; CDR2 reads SMNVEV (reference sequence). This CDR3 contains 14 residues.

This clonotype was detected only once. The chain links TRBV5-6 to TRBJ1-2; D is uncertain. The length of the CDR3 is 15 residues. Looked up from germline, CDR1 is SGHDT and CDR2 is YYEEEE. V was cut by 5 bases and J by 6 bases, with 20 bases left in between. CDR3 bases: TGTGCCAGCAGGTGGTCCACGACATTGCAACATGGCTACACCTTC. Its translation is CASRWSTTLQHGYTF. The whole variable domain, filled in from reference TRBV5-6 and TRBJ1-2, reads DAGVTQSPTHLIKTRGQQVTLRCSPKSGHDTVSWYQQALGQGPQFIFQYYEEEERQRGNFPDRFSGHQFPNYSSELNVNALLLGDSALYLCASRWSTTLQHGYTFGSGTRLTVV.

This clonotype appeared once. The rearrangement uses TRBV7-9 and TRBJ1-2; TRBD1 matches at 10 bases. With V trimmed by 5 bases and J by 6 bases, 15 bases remained unmatched. The CDR3 totals 17 residues. Germline loops: CDR1 SEHNR, CDR2 FQNEAQ (reference sequence). CDR3: CASSVQPGQGPSDGYTF. DNA of the CDR3: TGTGCCAGCAGCGTCCAACCGGGACAGGGGCCGTCAGATGGCTACACCTTC.

V usage is TRBV12-3 or TRBV12-4 and J usage is TRBJ2-1, with 11 bases lining up with TRBD2. V shed 6 bases, J shed 6 bases, and the junction held 13 bases outside the gene matches. CDR3 length: 17 residues. CDR3 DNA: TGTGCCAGCAGCCCCGGCCCGATAGCGGGAGGGGTCAATGAGCAGTTCTTC. This sequence encodes CASSPGPIAGGVNEQFF.

DNA of the CDR3: TGTGCCAGCAGTGAAATACCACGCACAGATACGCAGTATTTT. Its translation: CASSEIPRTDTQYF. V gene TRBV2 combines with J gene TRBJ2-3; no clear D. The CDR3 runs to 14 residues. The V and J ends lost 2 bases and 1 base respectively, with 7 bases between them. Germline CDR1 SNHLY, CDR2 FYNNEI.

V is TRBV20-1 and J is TRBJ1-4; no clear D. With 3 bases removed from V and 0 bases from J, the gap between germline ends came to 5 bases. The CDR3 contains 13 residues. The germline V gene encodes CDR1 DFQATT and CDR2 SNEGSKA (reference sequence). The CDR3 nucleotides read TGCAGTGCTAGTTCGACAACTAATGAAAAACTGTTTTTT. Its protein is CSASSTTNEKLFF.

This CDR3 is CASSSSGRGSYNEQFF. The CDR3 nucleotides read TGTGCCAGCAGTTCTAGCGGGAGGGGCTCCTACAATGAGCAGTTCTTC. The rearrangement links TRBV28 to TRBJ2-1; 12 nucleotides align to TRBD2. V was clipped by 4 bases and J by 0 bases; unmatched bases: 1. Germline V gene data show CDR1 as MDHEN and CDR2 as SYDVKM. There are 16 residues in the CDR3.

CDR3 bases: TGTGCCACCGCGGGTGGAGCCAAAAACATTCAGTACTTC. Translation: CATAGGAKNIQYF. This rearrangement joins TRBV15 to TRBJ2-4; weak D call: TRBD2 (5 bases). The germline V gene has CDR1 LNHNV and CDR2 YYDKDF (reference sequence). The V gene lost 8 bases and the J gene lost 0 bases, with 8 bases spanning the gap. The CDR3 runs to 13 residues.

The chain employs TRBV15 and TRBJ1-1; D is unclear. V lost 1 base and J 1 base, leaving 4 bases between the germline ends. The V gene's germline CDR1 is LNHNV and CDR2 YYDKDF (reference sequence). CDR3 length: 13 amino acids. The CDR3: CATSRVGNTEAFF. CDR3 DNA sequence: TGTGCCACCAGCAGAGTCGGGAACACTGAAGCTTTCTTT.

The chain is built from TRBV7-9 and TRBJ2-3; maybe TRBD1 (6 bases). V lost 5 bases and J lost 2, with 14 bases in between. Germline loops: CDR1 SEHNR, CDR2 FQNEAQ (reference sequence). The CDR3 runs 15 residues. DNA of the CDR3: TGTGCCAGCAGCCCTCGGGACACATACACAGATACGCAGTATTTT. Its protein is CASSPRDTYTDTQYF.

The chain couples TRBV30 to TRBJ1-1; the D is unclear. The CDR3 consists of 11 residues. The germline V and J ends were trimmed by 8 bases and 2 bases, with 9 bases remaining between them. Germline V CDR1 and CDR2: GTSNPN, SVGIG (reference sequence). The CDR3 reads CAAGFNTEAFF. The CDR3 region has the DNA TGTGCCGCGGGGTTCAACACTGAAGCTTTCTTT.

The chain uses TRBV6-2 or TRBV6-3 and TRBJ1-1; D is perhaps TRBD1 (5 bases). Between the trimmed V and J ends, which lost 3 bases and 4 bases, there was a span of 18 bases. This CDR3 spans 16 amino acids. Germline V CDR1 and CDR2: MNHEY, SVGEGT. CDR3 residues: CASSYTPLGTGTEAFF. The CDR3 nucleotides read TGTGCCAGCAGTTATACGCCCTTGGGGACTGGCACTGAAGCTTTCTTT.

J is TRBJ2-1 and V is TRBV11-1; D perhaps matches TRBD1 (6 bases). Germline loops: CDR1 SGHAT, CDR2 FQDESV (reference sequence). The CDR3 totals 15 residues. The V gene lost 5 bases and the J gene lost 0 bases, with 11 bases spanning the gap. CDR3 sequence reads: CASSLTGTSYNEQFF. The CDR3 DNA reads TGTGCCAGCAGCCTGACAGGAACCTCCTACAATGAGCAGTTCTTC.

The chain combines TRBV27 with TRBJ1-2; D uncertain. The CDR3 length is 15 residues. Per germline, CDR1 MNHEY and CDR2 SMNVEV (reference sequence). Trimming removed 4 bases from V and 0 bases from J, with 12 bases in between. DNA of the CDR3: TGTGCCAGCAGTTCCTTCGGCTACGCTAACTATGGCTACACCTTC. Translated, it gives CASSSFGYANYGYTF.